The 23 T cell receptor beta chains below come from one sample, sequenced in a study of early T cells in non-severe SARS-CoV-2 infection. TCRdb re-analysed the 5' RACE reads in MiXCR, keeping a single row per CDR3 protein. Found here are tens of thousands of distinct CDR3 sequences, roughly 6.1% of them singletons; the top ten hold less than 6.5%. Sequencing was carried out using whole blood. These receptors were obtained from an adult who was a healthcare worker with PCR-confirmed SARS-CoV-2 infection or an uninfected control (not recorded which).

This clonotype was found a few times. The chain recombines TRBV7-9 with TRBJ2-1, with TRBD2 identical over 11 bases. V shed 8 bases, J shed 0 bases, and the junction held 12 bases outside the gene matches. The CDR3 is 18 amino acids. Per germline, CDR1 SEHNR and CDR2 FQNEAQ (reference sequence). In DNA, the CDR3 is TGTGCCAGCCCGGGTAGCGGGGGGGCCGTTAGCTCCTACAATGAGCAGTTCTTC. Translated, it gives CASPGSGGAVSSYNEQFF.

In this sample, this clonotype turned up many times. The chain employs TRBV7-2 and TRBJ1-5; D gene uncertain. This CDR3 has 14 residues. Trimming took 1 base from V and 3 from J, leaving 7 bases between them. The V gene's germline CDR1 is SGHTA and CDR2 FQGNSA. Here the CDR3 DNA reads TGTGCCAGCAGCTTAGTCAGTTACAATCAGCCCCAGCATTTT. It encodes CASSLVSYNQPQHF.

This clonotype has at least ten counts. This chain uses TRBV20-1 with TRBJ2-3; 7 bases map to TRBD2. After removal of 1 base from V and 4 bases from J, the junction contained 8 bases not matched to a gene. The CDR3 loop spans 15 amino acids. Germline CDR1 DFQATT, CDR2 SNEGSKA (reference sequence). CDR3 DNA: TGCAGTGCTAGAGTAGGCGGGAGTATGGCAGATACGCAGTATTTT. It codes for CSARVGGSMADTQYF.

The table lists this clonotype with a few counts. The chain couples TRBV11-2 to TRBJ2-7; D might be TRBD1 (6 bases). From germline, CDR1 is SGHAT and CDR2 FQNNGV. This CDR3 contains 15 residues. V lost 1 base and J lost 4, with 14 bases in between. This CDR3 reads CASSLVQGTIYEQYF. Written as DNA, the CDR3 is TGTGCCAGCAGCTTAGTACAGGGCACGATTTACGAGCAGTACTTC. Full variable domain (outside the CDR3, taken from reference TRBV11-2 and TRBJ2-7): EAGVAQSPRYKIIEKRQSVAFWCNPISGHATLYWYQQILGQGPKLLIQFQNNGVVDDSQLPKDRFSAERLKGVDSTLKIQPAKLEDSAVYLCASSLVQGTIYEQYFGPGTRLTVT.

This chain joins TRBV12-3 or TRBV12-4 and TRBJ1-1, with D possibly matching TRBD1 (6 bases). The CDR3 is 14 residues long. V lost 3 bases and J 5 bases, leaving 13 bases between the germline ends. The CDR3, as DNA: TGTGCCAGCAGTTTTGAGGGGAGGGGGACTGAAGCTTTCTTT. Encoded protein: CASSFEGRGTEAFF.

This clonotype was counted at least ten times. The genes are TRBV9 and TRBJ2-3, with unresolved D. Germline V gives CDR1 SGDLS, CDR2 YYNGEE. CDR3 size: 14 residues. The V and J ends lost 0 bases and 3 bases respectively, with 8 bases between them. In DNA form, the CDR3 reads TGTGCCAGCAGCGTAGGGCAGAGGACAGATACGCAGTATTTT. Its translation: CASSVGQRTDTQYF.

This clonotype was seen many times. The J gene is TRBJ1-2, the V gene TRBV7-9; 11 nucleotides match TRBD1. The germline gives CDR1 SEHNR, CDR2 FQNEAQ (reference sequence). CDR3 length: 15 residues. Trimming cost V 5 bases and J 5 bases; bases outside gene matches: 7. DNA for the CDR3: TGTGCCAGCAGCACCAACCGGGACAGGGGGTATGGCTACACCTTC. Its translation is CASSTNRDRGYGYTF. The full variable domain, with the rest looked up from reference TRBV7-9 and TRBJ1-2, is DTGVSQNPRHKITKRGQNVTFRCDPISEHNRLYWYRQTLGQGPEFLTYFQNEAQLEKSRLLSDRFSAERPKGSFSTLEIQRTEQGDSAMYLCASSTNRDRGYGYTFGSGTRLTVV.

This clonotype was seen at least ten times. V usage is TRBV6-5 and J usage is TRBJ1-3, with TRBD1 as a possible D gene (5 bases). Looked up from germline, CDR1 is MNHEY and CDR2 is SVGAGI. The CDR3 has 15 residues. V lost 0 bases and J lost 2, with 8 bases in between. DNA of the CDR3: TGTGCCAGCAGTTACTCACGGGACCCTGGAAACACCATATATTTT. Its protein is CASSYSRDPGNTIYF.

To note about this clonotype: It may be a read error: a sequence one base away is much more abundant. CDR3 protein: CASGNSHEADTQYF. In DNA form, the CDR3 reads TGTGCCAGCGGCAATAGTCACGAGGCAGATACGCAGTATTTT. The chain links TRBV7-2 to TRBJ2-3; unclear D gene. V was pared by 8 bases and J by 4 bases, with 16 bases between. This CDR3 region has 14 residues. Germline CDR1 SGHTA, CDR2 FQGNSA.

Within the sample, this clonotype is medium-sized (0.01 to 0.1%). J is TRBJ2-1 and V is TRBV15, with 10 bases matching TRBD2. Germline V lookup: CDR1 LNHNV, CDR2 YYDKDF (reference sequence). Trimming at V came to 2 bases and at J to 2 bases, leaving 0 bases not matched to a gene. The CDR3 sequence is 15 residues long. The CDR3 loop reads CATSRTSGTYNEQFF. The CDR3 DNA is TGTGCCACCAGCAGAACTAGCGGGACCTACAATGAGCAGTTCTTC.

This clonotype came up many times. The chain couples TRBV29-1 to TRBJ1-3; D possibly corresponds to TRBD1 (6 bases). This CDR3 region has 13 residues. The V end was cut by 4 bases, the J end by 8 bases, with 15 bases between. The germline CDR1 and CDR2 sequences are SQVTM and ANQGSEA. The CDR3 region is CSVVRGVEDTIYF. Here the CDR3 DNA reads TGCAGCGTTGTCAGGGGTGTGGAGGACACCATATATTTT.

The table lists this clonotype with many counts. The CDR3 loop reads CASSLDRAKTQYF. In DNA, the CDR3 is TGTGCCAGCAGCCTGGACAGGGCAAAGACCCAGTACTTC. The rearrangement links TRBV27 to TRBJ2-5; 8 nucleotides align to TRBD1. V lost 6 bases to trimming and J lost 6 bases; unmatched junction nucleotides: 6. CDR1 and CDR2 from the germline V gene are MNHEY and SMNVEV (reference sequence). The CDR3 is 13 amino acids.

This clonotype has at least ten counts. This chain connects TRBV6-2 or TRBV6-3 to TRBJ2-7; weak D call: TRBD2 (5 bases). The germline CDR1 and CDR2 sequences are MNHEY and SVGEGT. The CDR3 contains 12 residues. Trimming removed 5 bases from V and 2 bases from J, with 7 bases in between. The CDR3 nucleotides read TGTGCCAGCAGTGAGAGGGCCTACGAGCAGTACTTC. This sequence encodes CASSERAYEQYF.

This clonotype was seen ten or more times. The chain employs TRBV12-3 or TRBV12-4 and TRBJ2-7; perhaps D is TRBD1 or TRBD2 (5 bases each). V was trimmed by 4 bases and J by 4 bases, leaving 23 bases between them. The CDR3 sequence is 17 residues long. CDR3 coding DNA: TGTGCCAGCAGTTCAGCGCTGGGAACCGGGACGCCTTACGAGCAGTACTTC. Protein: CASSSALGTGTPYEQYF.

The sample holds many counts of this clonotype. CDR3 amino acids: CASSILGGSYNEQFF. The CDR3 region has the DNA TGTGCCAGCAGTATCCTGGGGGGCTCCTACAATGAGCAGTTCTTC. V and J are TRBV7-3 and TRBJ2-1; possible D gene TRBD2, 6 bases. CDR1 is SGHTA and CDR2 is FQGTGA in the germline V gene. V was shortened by 6 bases and J by 0 bases, with 12 bases between the two germline ends. CDR3 length: 15 amino acids.

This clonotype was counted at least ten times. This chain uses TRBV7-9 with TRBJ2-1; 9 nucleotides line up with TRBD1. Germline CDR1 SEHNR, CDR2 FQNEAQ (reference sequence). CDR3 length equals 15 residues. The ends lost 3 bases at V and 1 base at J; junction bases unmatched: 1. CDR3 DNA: TGTGCCAGCAGCTTCGACAGGGGGTCCTACAATGAGCAGTTCTTC. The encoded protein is CASSFDRGSYNEQFF.

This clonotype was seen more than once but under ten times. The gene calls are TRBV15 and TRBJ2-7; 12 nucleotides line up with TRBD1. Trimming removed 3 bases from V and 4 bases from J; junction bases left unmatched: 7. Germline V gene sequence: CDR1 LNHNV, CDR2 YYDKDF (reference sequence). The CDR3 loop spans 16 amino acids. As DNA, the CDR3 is TGTGCCACCAGCAGCGGGCTGGGACAGGGGGCTTACGAGCAGTACTTC. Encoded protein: CATSSGLGQGAYEQYF.

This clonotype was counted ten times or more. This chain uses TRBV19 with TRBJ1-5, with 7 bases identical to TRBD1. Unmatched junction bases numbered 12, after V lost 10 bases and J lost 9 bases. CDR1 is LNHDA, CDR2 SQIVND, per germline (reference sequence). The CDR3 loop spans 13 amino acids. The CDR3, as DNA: TGTGCCACCACAGGGGTTCGGGGGGCGCCCCAGCATTTT. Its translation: CATTGVRGAPQHF.

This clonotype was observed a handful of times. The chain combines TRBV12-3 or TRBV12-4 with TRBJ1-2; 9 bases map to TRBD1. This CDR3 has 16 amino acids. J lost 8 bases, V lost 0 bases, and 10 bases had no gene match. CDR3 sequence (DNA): TGTGCCAGCAGTTTAGCTGGGACAGGGAATCGGCAAGGCTACACCTTC. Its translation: CASSLAGTGNRQGYTF.

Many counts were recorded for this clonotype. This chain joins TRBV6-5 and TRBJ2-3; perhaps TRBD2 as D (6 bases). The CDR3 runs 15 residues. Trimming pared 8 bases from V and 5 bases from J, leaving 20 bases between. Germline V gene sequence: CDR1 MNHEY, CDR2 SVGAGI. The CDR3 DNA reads TGTGCCAGCTCAAATTTAGCGGAGGCGGGAGATACGCAGTATTTT. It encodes CASSNLAEAGDTQYF.

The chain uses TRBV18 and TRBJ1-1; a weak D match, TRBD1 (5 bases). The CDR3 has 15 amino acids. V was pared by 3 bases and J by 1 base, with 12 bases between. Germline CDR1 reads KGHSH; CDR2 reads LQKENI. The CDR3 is CASSPPKGRNTEAFF. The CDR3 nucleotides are TGTGCCAGCTCACCCCCGAAGGGACGGAACACTGAAGCTTTCTTT.

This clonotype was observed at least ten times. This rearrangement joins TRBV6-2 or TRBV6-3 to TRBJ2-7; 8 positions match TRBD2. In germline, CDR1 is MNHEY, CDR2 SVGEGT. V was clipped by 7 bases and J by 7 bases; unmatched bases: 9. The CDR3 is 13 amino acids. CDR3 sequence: CASTRRLAGEQYF. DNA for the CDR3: TGTGCCAGCACCAGGAGGCTAGCGGGTGAGCAGTACTTC.

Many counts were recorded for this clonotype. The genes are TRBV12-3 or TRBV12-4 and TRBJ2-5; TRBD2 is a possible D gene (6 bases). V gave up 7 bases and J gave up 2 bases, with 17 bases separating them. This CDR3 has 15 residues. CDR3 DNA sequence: TGTGCCAGCACCCCCCAAGGAGGGGAGCAAGAGACCCAGTACTTC. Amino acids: CASTPQGGEQETQYF.